The text below deals with one TCR beta chain. Its specificity is not known. The PCR was carried out with 60 Vbeta primers and 13 Jbeta primers. TCRdb keeps only in-frame clones here, not all; method: immunoSEQ multiplex PCR. The table lists over 90,000 clones, approximately 77% of them singletons. The sample belongs to a study of cytomegalovirus exposure and HLA in healthy donors. Findings and limits, study-wide: The classifier, whose performance was assessed in both the original and validation cohorts, reportedly diagnosed cytomegalovirus status with high specificity and sensitivity. Accurate predictions that matched the HLA-A and HLA-B alleles of most subjects were reportedly made from TCR beta sequences. Researchers counted some 150 TCR beta chains as cytomegalovirus-associated.

V dropped 0 bases and J dropped 3 bases, with 15 bases sitting between them. This CDR3 region has 16 residues. Germline V gives CDR1 LGHNA, CDR2 YSLEER. The material sequenced was PBMCs. The receptor was derived from a male donor in good health and CMV-seropositive. This rearrangement joins TRBV4-3 to TRBJ2-7, with D possibly matching TRBD1 (6 bases). CDR3 sequence (DNA): TGCGCCAGCAGCCAAGATTTGAGACAGGTTGTCTACGAGCAGTACTTC. Encoded protein: CASSQDLRQVVYEQYF.